A selection of T cell receptor beta chains follows, all from one sample in a study of shared clonotypes between healthy human individuals. Libraries were prepared by immunoSEQ multiplex PCR; TCRdb keeps only in-frame clonotypes and omits some of them. This table holds hundreds of thousands of clones, around 67% found once. Source material: memory CD4+ T cells sorted from blood. The source of these receptors is a woman between 25 and 40 years old in good health. CDR3s include the opening cysteine and the closing phenylalanine or tryptophan. The D gene is left open where the match is weak. A clone size is listed for some rows: how often the clone was seen (once, few, many), or a class if it is expanded.

abundance	v_gene	j_gene	d_gene	CDR3nt	CDR3aa
-	TRBV19	TRBJ2-1	-	TGTGCCAGTAGTATGACGGGGGGCCTTTACAATGAGCAGTTCTTC	CASSMTGGLYNEQFF
few	TRBV2	TRBJ2-1	-	TGTGCCAGCAACCAGACCCCCTACAATGAGCAGTTCTTC	CASNQTPYNEQFF
-	TRBV10-3	TRBJ2-7	TRBD1	TGTGCCATCAGTGGGGGACAGGACTACGAGCAGTACTTC	CAISGGQDYEQYF
once	TRBV11-2	TRBJ2-7	TRBD2	TGTGCCAGCAGCTTAGAGGGGGGGGAGCAGTACTTC	CASSLEGGEQYF
-	TRBV7-6	TRBJ1-5	-	TGTGCCAGCAGCTTGGGGGGGAAAAATCAGCCCCAGCATTTT	CASSLGGKNQPQHF
-	TRBV15	TRBJ1-1	-	TGTGCCACCAGCAGAGCCCGGGAGGAAGCTTTCTTT	CATSRAREEAFF
once	TRBV5-1	TRBJ2-5	-	TGCGCCAGCAGCTTGGCCCAGGGGGGTTTCGAGACCCAGTACTTC	CASSLAQGGFETQYF
few	TRBV28	TRBJ2-2	-	TGTGCCAGCAAACCCGGCAGAGCGAACACCGGGGAGCTGTTTTTT	CASKPGRANTGELFF
-	TRBV5-1	TRBJ2-5	-	TGCGCCAGCAGCCCCAACGCGGGTTTAGATACCCAGTACTTC	CASSPNAGLDTQYF
-	TRBV5-1	TRBJ2-5	-	TGCGCCAGCAGCTGGGGAAACACTCGAACAAGAGAGACCCAGTACTTC	CASSWGNTRTRETQYF
-	TRBV2	TRBJ2-5	TRBD2	TGTGCCAGCCAACGGACTAGCGGTCTACAAGAGACCCAGTACTTC	CASQRTSGLQETQYF
once	TRBV19	TRBJ1-4	-	TGTGCCAGTACAAGGGGTACAACTAATGAAAAACTGTTTTTT	CASTRGTTNEKLFF
-	TRBV4-2	TRBJ2-6	-	TGTGCCAGCAGCTCCCTCCGGGACGGGGCCAACGTCCTGACTTTC	CASSSLRDGANVLTF
-	TRBV29-1	TRBJ2-3	-	TGCAGCGTTGAAGCCCCGGGCTTCACAGATACGCAGTATTTT	CSVEAPGFTDTQYF
-	TRBV7-2	TRBJ1-1	TRBD1	TGTGCCAGCACCCGGACAGGGACCATGAACACTGAAGCTTTCTTT	CASTRTGTMNTEAFF
-	TRBV7-6	TRBJ2-2	TRBD2	TGTGCCAGCAGCTACACTAGCGGTTCCACCGGGGAGCTGTTTTTT	CASSYTSGSTGELFF
-	TRBV11-2	TRBJ1-1	-	TGTGCCAGCAGCTCCTCAGGGCGATCTGACACTGAAGCTTTCTTT	CASSSSGRSDTEAFF
-	TRBV28	TRBJ2-1	TRBD1	TGTGCCAGCAGCTTTACCCGGGACAGGGTAAGGGGTGAGCAGTTCTTC	CASSFTRDRVRGEQFF
-	TRBV6-6	TRBJ2-7	TRBD2	TGTGCCAGCAGGTACACTAGCGGGCGGTCCTACGAGCAGTACTTC	CASRYTSGRSYEQYF
-	TRBV27	TRBJ2-7	-	TGTGCCAGCAGGGCCCCTTGGGCGTACGAGCAGTACTTC	CASRAPWAYEQYF
-	TRBV25-1	TRBJ2-7	TRBD2	TGTGCCAGCAGTCCCGATCGTGGACTAGCGGGGTCCTACGAGCAGTACTTC	CASSPDRGLAGSYEQYF
-	TRBV5-1	TRBJ2-5	-	TGCGCCAGCAGCTTGGGGTCCCAGCCCCAAGAGACCCAGTACTTC	CASSLGSQPQETQYF
-	TRBV18	TRBJ2-2	-	TGTGCCAGCAATCACCAGGGTAACACCGGGGAGCTGTTTTTT	CASNHQGNTGELFF
many	TRBV10-2	TRBJ1-1	TRBD1	TGCGCCAGCAGTGAATCAGGGGGCACTGAAGCTTTCTTT	CASSESGGTEAFF
-	TRBV19	TRBJ1-5	-	TGTGCCAGTAGTATTCGGACAAGCAATCAGCCCCAGCATTTT	CASSIRTSNQPQHF
-	TRBV28	TRBJ2-7	-	TGTGCCAGCAGTTTATACTTACTGCCCTACGAGCAGTACTTC	CASSLYLLPYEQYF
few	TRBV27	TRBJ1-1	TRBD1	TGTGCCAGCAGTCTCGGGACAGGGTACACTGAAGCTTTCTTT	CASSLGTGYTEAFF
-	TRBV20-1	TRBJ1-1	-	TGCAGTGCTAGTACCACTGAAGCTTTCTTT	CSASTTEAFF
-	TRBV28	TRBJ1-5	-	TGTGCCAGCAGTTTCCTCCTCAGGGGTGGCAATCAGCCCCAGCATTTT	CASSFLLRGGNQPQHF
-	TRBV6-5	TRBJ2-7	-	TGTGCCAGCAGTTACGGGGGGGCGCTGACCTACGAGCAGTACTTC	CASSYGGALTYEQYF
-	TRBV6-1	TRBJ1-5	TRBD1	TGTGCCAGCAGTTTAGACAGGGACCAGCCCCAGCATTTT	CASSLDRDQPQHF
-	TRBV28	TRBJ1-4	TRBD1	TGTGCCAGCAGTAGACAGGGGGGACGGACTAATGAAAAACTGTTTTTT	CASSRQGGRTNEKLFF
-	TRBV7-2	TRBJ2-3	TRBD2	TGTGCCAGCAGCCCGGGACTAGCGATGGATACGCAGTATTTT	CASSPGLAMDTQYF
-	TRBV28	TRBJ1-1	-	TGTGCCAGCAGGGTAAGCGGAGCCCCAGGGGCTTTCTTT	CASRVSGAPGAFF
-	TRBV5-5	TRBJ1-2	TRBD1	TGTGCCAGCAGCTTATCCGGGACAGGGCTCAACTATGGCTACACCTTC	CASSLSGTGLNYGYTF
once	TRBV10-3	TRBJ2-7	TRBD2	TGTGCCATCAGCCTAGCGGGAGGGCAAGGCTACGAGCAGTACTTC	CAISLAGGQGYEQYF
few	TRBV6-1	TRBJ1-4	-	TGTGCCAGCAGTGAAGGGGGGGGAAATGAAAAACTGTTTTTT	CASSEGGGNEKLFF
few	TRBV5-1	TRBJ2-1	TRBD2	TGCGCCAGCAGCTTGTTTGCGGGAGGGGAGCAGTTCTTC	CASSLFAGGEQFF
-	TRBV27	TRBJ2-7	TRBD2	TGTGCCAGTAGTCTTAATAGCGGGAGGGATTACGAGCAGTACTTC	CASSLNSGRDYEQYF
-	TRBV5-1	TRBJ2-3	-	TGCGCCAGCAGCTTGGGCGCGGCGGGATCCACAGATACGCAGTATTTT	CASSLGAAGSTDTQYF
-	TRBV10-3	TRBJ1-5	TRBD1	TGTGCCATCAGTCCAGGAGCGGGACAGGGTAATCAGCCCCAGCATTTT	CAISPGAGQGNQPQHF
-	TRBV6-1	TRBJ1-5	-	TGTGCCAGCAGGAACATGGGAAATCAGCCCCAGCATTTT	CASRNMGNQPQHF
-	TRBV14	TRBJ2-3	TRBD2	TGTGCCAGCAGCCCGGGACTAGCGGGATTCGCAGATACGCAGTATTTT	CASSPGLAGFADTQYF
once	TRBV28	TRBJ2-7	TRBD1	TGTGCCAGCAGTCTCGACAGGGCCTACGAGCAGTACTTC	CASSLDRAYEQYF
-	TRBV4-2	TRBJ2-5	TRBD2	TGTGCCAGCAGCCAAGCTCCCCGGGGCGGGGGGCAAGAGACCCAGTACTTC	CASSQAPRGGGQETQYF
once	TRBV12-2	TRBJ2-1	-	TGTGCAAGTCGCCTAGCTGGAGACTTAGGTTGTGCGGGAGGGCCAAGTCCCAATGAGCAGTTCTTC	CASRLAGDLGCAGGPSPNEQFF
-	TRBV5-1	TRBJ1-2	-	TGCGCCAGCAGCTTCAGCCAGGGTTATAACTATGGCTACACCTTC	CASSFSQGYNYGYTF
-	TRBV7-9	TRBJ1-3	TRBD1	TGTGCCAGCAGCAAAACAGGGGCGGTAAACACCATATATTTT	CASSKTGAVNTIYF
-	TRBV28	TRBJ1-5	-	TGTGCCAGCGCAAGGGAGCTTCCCAATCAGCCCCAGCATTTT	CASARELPNQPQHF
-	TRBV6-1	TRBJ1-3	-	TGTGCCAGCAGTGACGCGGGAAACGCCATATATTTT	CASSDAGNAIYF
-	TRBV5-1	TRBJ2-1	-	TGCGCCAGCAGCTTGGCCAGCGGTGGCTACAATGAGCAGTTCTTC	CASSLASGGYNEQFF
-	TRBV29-1	TRBJ2-1	-	TGCAGCGTCACCCGACTCTGGAAAAGGGTTGTTGACAATGAGCAGTTCTTC	CSVTRLWKRVVDNEQFF
-	TRBV25-1	TRBJ2-5	-	TGTGCCAGCATCCGGTCTGGAGGAGAGACCCAGTACTTC	CASIRSGGETQYF
-	TRBV5-1	TRBJ2-2	TRBD2	TGCGCCAGCAGCTTCCCCCCGGCGGGGGGGGATACCGGGGAGCTGTTTTTT	CASSFPPAGGDTGELFF
-	TRBV19	TRBJ2-2	-	TGTGCCAGTAGTATAGGGATCTTCACCGGGGAGCTGTTTTTT	CASSIGIFTGELFF
-	TRBV19	TRBJ2-2	TRBD1	TGTGCCACCCGGACAGGGGAGGATTCCGGGGAGCTGTTTTTT	CATRTGEDSGELFF
many	TRBV27	TRBJ2-1	TRBD2	TGTGCCAGCAGTTTATACTTTGGCGGGAGGGCCTTCAATGAGCAGTTCTTC	CASSLYFGGRAFNEQFF
few	TRBV27	TRBJ1-4	-	TGTGCCAGCAGTTTCCGTTTGAATGAAAAACTGTTTTTT	CASSFRLNEKLFF
-	TRBV5-4	TRBJ1-2	TRBD1	TGTGCCAGCAGCTTGCAGGGGGCGGGTGGCTACACCTTC	CASSLQGAGGYTF
-	TRBV18	TRBJ1-1	-	TGTGCCAGCTCACCACGGGCTCAGGGTGGTCGCACTGAAGCTTTCTTT	CASSPRAQGGRTEAFF